Following are 30 T cell receptor beta chains from one sample sequenced in a study of T cell responses to AZD1222 COVID-19 vaccine. Assay used: immunoSEQ multiplex PCR; TCRdb lists only in-frame clones, some missing. The table shows 150,000 to 200,000 clones, with about 92% occurring only once. Sequenced here: peripheral blood, sampled 28 days after the second AZD1222 dose. The source of these receptors is an adult who received the AZD1222 COVID-19 vaccine.

As DNA, the CDR3 is TGTGCCAGTAGTAGGACAGGGACTAATGAAAAACTGTTTTTT. Amino acids: CASSRTGTNEKLFF. The chain employs TRBV19 and TRBJ1-4; 8 bases line up with TRBD1. Losses at the gene ends were 4 bases for V and 2 bases for J; bases not matched to a gene: 0. CDR1 and CDR2 (germline): LNHDA, SQIVND (reference sequence). This CDR3 has 14 residues.

V gene TRBV19 combines with J gene TRBJ1-2; 8 bases are shared with TRBD1. The V and J ends lost 8 bases and 7 bases, in that order; junction bases with no gene match: 12. The CDR3 contains 14 residues. Per germline, CDR1 LNHDA and CDR2 SQIVND (reference sequence). CDR3 DNA: TGTGCCAGTTCTCAACTGACAGGGGCGCTTGGCTACACCTTC. It translates to CASSQLTGALGYTF.

The gene calls are TRBV6-5 and TRBJ1-1, with TRBD1 identical over 7 bases. This CDR3 is 15 amino acids long. Germline assignment: CDR1 MNHEY and CDR2 SVGAGI. V lost 2 bases and J lost 8; bases outside the gene matches: 11. The CDR3 region is CASSYTKRQGGEAFF. In DNA form, the CDR3 reads TGTGCCAGCAGTTACACTAAACGACAGGGCGGGGAAGCTTTCTTT.

This rearrangement joins TRBV5-1 to TRBJ1-4, with a weak D call TRBD1 (5 bases). CDR1 is SGHRS, CDR2 YFSETQ, per germline. Trimming removed 3 bases at V and 0 bases at J, with 9 bases between. This CDR3 region has 15 residues. In DNA, the CDR3 is TGCGCCAGCAGCTCTGGACAAGCAACTAATGAAAAACTGTTTTTT. This encodes CASSSGQATNEKLFF.

The chain employs TRBV5-4 and TRBJ1-2; 11 bases align to TRBD1. In germline, CDR1 is SGHNT, CDR2 YYREEE (reference sequence). The CDR3 contains 17 residues. Unmatched junction bases numbered 8, after V lost 0 bases and J lost 4 bases. CDR3: CASSLAGDRGNGYGYTF. CDR3 coding DNA: TGTGCCAGCAGCTTGGCGGGGGACAGGGGGAATGGCTATGGCTACACCTTC.

V and J are TRBV12-5 and TRBJ1-5; D might be TRBD1 (5 bases). Germline V CDR1 and CDR2: LGHNT, FRNRAP. The ends were cut back, 1 base at V and 7 bases at J, with 8 bases in the middle. The CDR3 covers 13 residues. CDR3 loop: CASGLGWDQPQHF. CDR3 nucleotides: TGTGCTAGTGGTTTGGGGTGGGACCAGCCCCAGCATTTT. Full variable domain (outside the CDR3, taken from reference TRBV12-5 and TRBJ1-5): DARVTQTPRHKVTEMGQEVTMRCQPILGHNTVFWYRQTMMQGLELLAYFRNRAPLDDSGMPKDRFSAEMPDATLATLKIQPSEPRDSAVYFCASGLGWDQPQHFGDGTRLSIL.

The J gene is TRBJ2-5, the V gene TRBV30; D gene uncertain. Germline values: CDR1 GTSNPN, CDR2 SVGIG (reference sequence). The CDR3 covers 13 residues. Trimming took 2 bases from V and 2 from J, leaving 9 bases between them. Here the CDR3 DNA reads TGTGCCTGGAGTTCCCTATATCAAGAGACCCAGTACTTC. Translating it yields CAWSSLYQETQYF.

V is TRBV12-3 or TRBV12-4 and J is TRBJ2-1; D unresolved. The ends were cut back, 3 bases at V and 6 bases at J, with 6 bases in the middle. The CDR3 runs to 12 residues. The CDR3 region is CASSFGVNEQFF. DNA for the CDR3: TGTGCCAGCAGTTTTGGGGTCAATGAGCAGTTCTTC.

The chain combines TRBV11-2 with TRBJ2-1; 7 positions match TRBD1. The germline CDR1 and CDR2 sequences are SGHAT and FQNNGV. V shed 2 bases and J 4 bases; nucleotides not matched to a gene: 5. CDR3 length: 15 amino acids. CDR3 DNA: TGTGCCAGCAGCTTAATCCGGGACAGATACAATGAGCAGTTCTTC. It is translated as CASSLIRDRYNEQFF.

This chain joins TRBV19 and TRBJ2-1, with D unresolved. This CDR3 has 13 residues. V shed 0 bases and J shed 10 bases, with 10 bases lying between them. Looked up from germline, CDR1 is LNHDA and CDR2 is SQIVND (reference sequence). DNA for the CDR3: TGTGCCAGTAGTATAGATGGGCTTGGAGAGCAGTTCTTC. It is translated as CASSIDGLGEQFF.

This sequence joins TRBV19 and TRBJ1-4; D is unresolved. The CDR3 runs 15 residues. Germline-derived CDR1 and CDR2 are LNHDA and SQIVND (reference sequence). V lost 1 base and J lost 0, with 6 bases in between. The CDR3 sequence: CASSIGAATNEKLFF. CDR3 nucleotides: TGTGCCAGTAGTATAGGGGCTGCAACTAATGAAAAACTGTTTTTT.

V usage is TRBV9 and J usage is TRBJ1-3, with TRBD1 identical over 8 bases. The CDR3 covers 14 residues. Germline V CDR1 and CDR2: SGDLS, YYNGEE. J was trimmed by 4 bases and V by 3 bases; bases with no gene match: 3. This chain's CDR3 is CASSGWDRGNTIYF. The CDR3 DNA reads as TGTGCCAGCAGCGGATGGGACAGGGGAAACACCATATATTTT. Full variable domain (rest looked up from reference TRBV9 and TRBJ1-3): DSGVTQTPKHLITATGQRVTLRCSPRSGDLSVYWYQQSLDQGLQFLIQYYNGEERAKGNILERFSAQQFPDLHSELNLSSLELGDSALYFCASSGWDRGNTIYFGEGSWLTVV.

Remarks on this clone: The sample holds other DNA sequences that translate to the same CDR3. The chain carries TRBV10-3 and TRBJ1-1; no reliable D call. The CDR3 is made up of 12 amino acids. The germline V and J ends were trimmed by 3 bases and 1 base, with 3 bases remaining between them. The V gene's germline CDR1 is ENHRY and CDR2 SYGVKD. The CDR3 loop reads CAISERNTEAFF. CDR3 DNA sequence: TGTGCCATCAGTGAAAGGAACACTGAAGCTTTCTTT.

The chain links TRBV11-2 to TRBJ1-2, with 7 bases lining up with TRBD1. The CDR3 runs to 18 residues. V trimming: 1 base; J trimming: 1 base; junction bases outside the gene matches: 12. Germline values: CDR1 SGHAT, CDR2 FQNNGV. The DNA for the CDR3 is TGTGCCAGCAGCTTAGTAGCCTATCCGGGACAGAATAACTATGGCTACACCTTC. Encoded protein: CASSLVAYPGQNNYGYTF.

The V and J genes are TRBV29-1 and TRBJ1-2; possible D gene TRBD1, 5 bases. Trimming left V 6 bases short and J 3 bases short, with 14 bases between. This CDR3 has 13 amino acids. The germline CDR1 and CDR2 sequences are SQVTM and ANQGSEA. CDR3 amino acids: CSVAGGYDYGYTF. DNA of the CDR3: TGCAGCGTCGCCGGGGGTTACGACTATGGCTACACCTTC.

The genes are TRBV6-2 or TRBV6-3 and TRBJ1-5, with D perhaps TRBD1 (5 bases). V shed 5 bases and J shed 1 base, with 9 bases lying between them. Germline CDR1 is MNHEY and CDR2 is SVGEGT. The CDR3 covers 14 residues. This CDR3 is CASSLRQSNQPQHF. The CDR3 nucleotides are TGTGCCAGCAGTCTTCGACAGAGCAATCAGCCCCAGCATTTT.

In this sample, this clone turned up once. J is TRBJ1-2 and V is TRBV18; no definite D call. CDR1 and CDR2 (germline): KGHSH, LQKENI. The CDR3 totals 17 residues. The ends were cut back, 3 bases at V and 0 bases at J, with 17 bases in the middle. CDR3 residues: CASSPSLSDRANYGYTF. CDR3 bases: TGTGCCAGCTCACCCAGCCTCTCAGACCGAGCTAACTATGGCTACACCTTC. The variable domain in full, completed from reference TRBV18 and TRBJ1-2, reads NAGVMQNPRHLVRRRGQEARLRCSPMKGHSHVYWYRQLPEEGLKFMVYLQKENIIDESGMPKERFSAEFPKEGPSILRIQQVVRGDSAAYFCASSPSLSDRANYGYTFGSGTRLTVV.

The chain joins TRBV5-1 to TRBJ1-1; D ambiguous. This CDR3 is 13 amino acids long. Germline lookup yields CDR1 SGHRS and CDR2 YFSETQ. Trimming shortened V by 0 bases and J by 4 bases, and 7 bases separated the two germline ends. CDR3 residues: CASSLVGSTEAFF. The CDR3, as DNA: TGCGCCAGCAGCTTGGTGGGTAGCACTGAAGCTTTCTTT.

As regards this clone: This same CDR3 is encoded by further DNA sequences in the sample. The V and J genes are TRBV19 and TRBJ2-7, with 8 bases lining up with TRBD1. Germline V gene data show CDR1 as LNHDA and CDR2 as SQIVND (reference sequence). The V and J ends lost 5 bases and 0 bases, in that order; junction bases with no gene match: 3. The CDR3 covers 14 residues. The CDR3 DNA reads TGTGCCAGTAGTCGGACAGGGAGCTCCTACGAGCAGTACTTC. Translated: CASSRTGSSYEQYF.

The gene calls are TRBV9 and TRBJ1-1; D uncertain. Per germline, CDR1 SGDLS and CDR2 YYNGEE. This CDR3 is built from 15 residues. Trimming left V 2 bases short and J 1 base short, with 12 bases between. CDR3 amino acids: CASSVLDPGNTEAFF. In DNA, the CDR3 is TGTGCCAGCAGCGTGCTTGATCCCGGGAACACTGAAGCTTTCTTT.

The J gene is TRBJ1-2, the V gene TRBV5-1, with D perhaps TRBD1 (6 bases). From germline, CDR1 is SGHRS and CDR2 YFSETQ. Trimming removed 0 bases from V and 3 bases from J, with 12 bases in between. The CDR3 runs 15 residues. The CDR3 DNA sequence: TGCGCCAGCAGCTTGGATGGCAGGACAGACTATGGCTACACCTTC. Amino acid sequence: CASSLDGRTDYGYTF. The full variable domain, with the rest looked up from reference TRBV5-1 and TRBJ1-2, is KAGVTQTPRYLIKTRGQQVTLSCSPISGHRSVSWYQQTPGQGLQFLFEYFSETQRNKGNFPGRFSGRQFSNSRSEMNVSTLELGDSALYLCASSLDGRTDYGYTFGSGTRLTVV.

This chain links TRBV7-8 with TRBJ1-2; perhaps TRBD1 as D (6 bases). V was trimmed by 0 bases and J by 6 bases, leaving 17 bases between them. CDR3 length: 16 residues. The germline V gene encodes CDR1 SGHVS and CDR2 FQNEAQ. This CDR3 is CASSLAREGGVDGYTF. CDR3 DNA sequence: TGTGCCAGCAGCTTAGCGAGGGAGGGGGGCGTCGATGGCTACACCTTC. Full variable domain (missing parts from reference TRBV7-8 and TRBJ1-2): GAGVSQSPRYKVAKRGQDVALRCDPISGHVSLFWYQQALGQGPEFLTYFQNEAQLDKSGLPSDRFFAERPEGSVSTLKIQRTQQEDSAVYLCASSLAREGGVDGYTFGSGTRLTVV.

The J gene is TRBJ1-3, the V gene TRBV7-8; tentatively, D is TRBD1 (5 bases). Trimming took 5 bases from V and 2 from J, leaving 16 bases between them. Germline values: CDR1 SGHVS, CDR2 FQNEAQ. The CDR3 sequence is 16 residues long. The CDR3 reads CASSRLARGAGNTIYF. CDR3 DNA sequence: TGTGCCAGCAGCCGCCTCGCTCGGGGGGCTGGAAACACCATATATTTT.

The chain combines TRBV12-5 with TRBJ1-5; 9 positions match TRBD1. The CDR3 is 15 residues long. Trimming cost V 5 bases and J 4 bases; bases outside gene matches: 6. The germline gives CDR1 LGHNT, CDR2 FRNRAP. The CDR3 DNA reads as TGTGCTAGTGGTCCACGGACAGGGGAAAATCAGCCCCAGCATTTT. It translates to CASGPRTGENQPQHF.

J is TRBJ1-2 and V is TRBV7-9; D is unclear. Trimming removed 5 bases at V and 0 bases at J, with 10 bases between. CDR1 is SEHNR, CDR2 FQNEAQ, per germline (reference sequence). The CDR3 length is 14 residues. The CDR3 region has the DNA TGTGCCAGCAGCATCGGGCCGCCTAACTATGGCTACACCTTC. Its protein is CASSIGPPNYGYTF.

The CDR3 DNA is TGTGCCAGCAGTCTAGGACAGGAGAACACTGAAGCTTTCTTT. Encoded protein: CASSLGQENTEAFF. The rearrangement links TRBV27 to TRBJ1-1; 7 bases are a match to TRBD1. The CDR3 is 14 amino acids. The germline V gene encodes CDR1 MNHEY and CDR2 SMNVEV (reference sequence). V lost 5 bases, J lost 1 base, and 4 bases stayed unmatched.

V gene TRBV18 combines with J gene TRBJ2-5; D unclear. The CDR3 length is 14 residues. The germline V gene has CDR1 KGHSH and CDR2 LQKENI. Trimming removed 3 bases at V and 3 bases at J, with 11 bases between. The CDR3 sequence: CASSPESHEETQYF. The CDR3 DNA reads TGTGCCAGCTCACCGGAGTCCCATGAAGAGACCCAGTACTTC.

The chain links TRBV19 to TRBJ1-5; the D gene is possibly TRBD1 (5 bases). V was cut by 0 bases and J by 0 bases, with 12 bases left in between. The CDR3 loop spans 17 amino acids. Germline CDR1 LNHDA, CDR2 SQIVND (reference sequence). CDR3 DNA sequence: TGTGCCAGTAGTATAGATGGGGCAGTTTATAGCAATCAGCCCCAGCATTTT. This codes for CASSIDGAVYSNQPQHF. Using reference TRBV19 and TRBJ1-5 for the parts outside the CDR3, the full variable domain is DGGITQSPKYLFRKEGQNVTLSCEQNLNHDAMYWYRQDPGQGLRLIYYSQIVNDFQKGDIAEGYSVSREKKESFPLTVTSAQKNPTAFYLCASSIDGAVYSNQPQHFGDGTRLSIL.

This clone showed up just a few times. The chain employs TRBV5-4 and TRBJ1-6, with 7 bases aligning to TRBD1. J was trimmed by 10 bases and V by 6 bases; bases with no gene match: 4. The CDR3 sequence is 12 residues long. Germline V gives CDR1 SGHNT, CDR2 YYREEE (reference sequence). The CDR3 sequence is CASTEGASPLHF. The CDR3, as DNA: TGTGCCAGCACGGAGGGGGCCTCACCCCTCCACTTT.

The V call is TRBV10-3, the J call TRBJ1-5, with a tentative D call TRBD1 (5 bases). V lost 0 bases and J lost 1, with 7 bases in between. The CDR3 extends over 15 amino acids. Germline V gene lookup returns CDR1 ENHRY and CDR2 SYGVKD. CDR3 DNA: TGTGCCATCAGTGAGTCAGGGGAAAGCAATCAGCCCCAGCATTTT. This sequence encodes CAISESGESNQPQHF.